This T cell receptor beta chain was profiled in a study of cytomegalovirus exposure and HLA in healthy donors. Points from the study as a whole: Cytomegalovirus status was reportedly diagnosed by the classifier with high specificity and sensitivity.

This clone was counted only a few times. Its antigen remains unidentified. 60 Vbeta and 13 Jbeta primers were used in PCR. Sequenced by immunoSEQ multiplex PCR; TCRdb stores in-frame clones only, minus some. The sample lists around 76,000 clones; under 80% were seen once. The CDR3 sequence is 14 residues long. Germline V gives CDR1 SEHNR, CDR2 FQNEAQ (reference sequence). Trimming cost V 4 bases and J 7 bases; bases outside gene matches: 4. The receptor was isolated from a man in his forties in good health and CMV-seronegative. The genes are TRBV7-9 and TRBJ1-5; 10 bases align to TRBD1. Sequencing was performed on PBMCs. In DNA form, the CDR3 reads TGTGCCAGCAGCTCTTCGGGACAGGGGCAGCCCCAGCATTTT. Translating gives CASSSSGQGQPQHF.